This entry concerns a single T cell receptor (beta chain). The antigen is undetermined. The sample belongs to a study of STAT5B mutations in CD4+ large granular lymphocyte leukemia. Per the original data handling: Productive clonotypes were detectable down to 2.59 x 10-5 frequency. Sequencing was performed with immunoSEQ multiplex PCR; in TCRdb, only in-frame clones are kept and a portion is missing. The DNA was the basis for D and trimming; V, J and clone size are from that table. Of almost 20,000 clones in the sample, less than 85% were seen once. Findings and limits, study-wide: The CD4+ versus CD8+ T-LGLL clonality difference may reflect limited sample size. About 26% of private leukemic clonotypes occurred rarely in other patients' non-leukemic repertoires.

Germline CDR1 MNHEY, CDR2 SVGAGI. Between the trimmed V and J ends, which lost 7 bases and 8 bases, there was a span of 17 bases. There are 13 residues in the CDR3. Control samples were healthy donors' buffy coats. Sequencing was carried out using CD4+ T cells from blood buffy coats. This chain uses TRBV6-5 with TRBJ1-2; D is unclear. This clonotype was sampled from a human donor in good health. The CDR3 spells CASTPSGRGGYTF. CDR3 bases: TGTGCCAGCACCCCCTCGGGCCGAGGCGGCTACACCTTC.